Given below is one T cell receptor (beta chain) in context. This sample was included in a study of blood T cell repertoires in COVID-19. Study-level background: Samples representing acute and convalescent COVID-19 were sourced from the United States, Italy and Spain. In each case, the material was cDNA or gDNA derived from T cells, B-cell-depleted T cells, or PBMCs.

V was pared by 6 bases and J by 8 bases, with 6 bases of the junction left unmatched. The CDR3 totals 14 residues. The germline gives CDR1 KGHDR, CDR2 SFDVKD. Under the authors' procedure: Reference gene primers were amplified, and this amplification served to estimate nucleated cell counts. Sequenced by immunoSEQ multiplex PCR; TCRdb stores in-frame clones only, minus some. V and J calls and clone size are those listed in that table; D and trimming were worked out from the DNA. Of approximately 130,000 clones in the sample, 85% were seen once. The genes are TRBV24-1 and TRBJ2-1; 10 nucleotides line up with TRBD1. This clonotype was obtained from a human donor in a cohort sampled during active COVID-19. The sequencing input was peripheral blood. DNA for the CDR3: TGTGCCACCAGTTTGGGGGACAGGGGCCATGAGCAGTTCTTC. Amino acids: CATSLGDRGHEQFF.